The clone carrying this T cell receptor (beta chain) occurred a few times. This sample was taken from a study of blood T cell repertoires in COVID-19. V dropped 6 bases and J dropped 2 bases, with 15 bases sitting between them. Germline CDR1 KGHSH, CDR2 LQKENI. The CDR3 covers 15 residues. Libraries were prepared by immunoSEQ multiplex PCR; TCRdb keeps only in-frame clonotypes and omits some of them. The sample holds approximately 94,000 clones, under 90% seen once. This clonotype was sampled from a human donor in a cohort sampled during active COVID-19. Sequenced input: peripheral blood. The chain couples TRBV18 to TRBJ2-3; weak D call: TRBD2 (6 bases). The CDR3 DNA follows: TGTGCCAGCTCCCCGCCGGGACTCTACACAGATACGCAGTATTTT. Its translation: CASSPPGLYTDTQYF.